This TCR beta chain was sequenced in a study of T cells after posttransplantation cyclophosphamide. Sequencing used immunoSEQ multiplex PCR; TCRdb keeps in-frame clones, though not all of them. In total the sample includes 25,000 to 35,000 clones, none of them seen once. On the day of bone marrow donation, the related graft donor provided peripheral blood. The CDR3 is made up of 16 amino acids. The germline V gene has CDR1 SGHTA and CDR2 FQGNSA. V was pared by 6 bases and J by 0 bases, with 4 bases of the junction left unmatched. The study's findings and limits: Donor CD8+ memory clones often dominated recipient blood repertoires at later times. Recipient CMV seropositivity and CMV reactivation strongly tracked TRB clonality.

This clone showed up many times. Antigen: not known. This chain uses TRBV7-2 with TRBJ2-1; 11 bases fit TRBD2. Sequenced sample: PBMCs. The receptor was derived from a woman aged 30 to 39 in good health and a related stem cell transplant donor. The CDR3 reads CASSRLAGSSYNEQFF. CDR3 nucleotide sequence: TGTGCCAGCAGTAGACTAGCGGGGAGCTCCTACAATGAGCAGTTCTTC.